Described below is a single TCR beta chain sequence and its context. The sample comes from a study of blood T cell repertoires in COVID-19. Study-wide background: COVID-19 samples from acute and convalescent phases originated in the United States, Italy and Spain. PBMCs, B-cell-depleted T cells, or T cells were the source of the cDNA or gDNA that made up the material.

Everyone who took part was roughly 18 to 95 years old, and they came from over 20 US areas. The CDR3 is 12 residues long. Germline assignment: CDR1 SGHRS and CDR2 YFSETQ. V gave up 10 bases and J gave up 7 bases, with 14 bases separating them. The assay was immunoSEQ multiplex PCR, and TCRdb's table has in-frame clones only and misses some. Among 490,000 or so clones listed, roughly nine tenths were seen once. The sample comprised PBMCs or T cells enriched from blood (not recorded which). The sequence derives from a woman aged 60 to 75 who had recovered from COVID-19. The chain is built from TRBV5-1 and TRBJ2-2; D gene ambiguous. CDR3 sequence: CALGGEGGELFF. The CDR3 DNA is TGCGCCCTGGGTGGAGAAGGCGGGGAGCTGTTTTTT.